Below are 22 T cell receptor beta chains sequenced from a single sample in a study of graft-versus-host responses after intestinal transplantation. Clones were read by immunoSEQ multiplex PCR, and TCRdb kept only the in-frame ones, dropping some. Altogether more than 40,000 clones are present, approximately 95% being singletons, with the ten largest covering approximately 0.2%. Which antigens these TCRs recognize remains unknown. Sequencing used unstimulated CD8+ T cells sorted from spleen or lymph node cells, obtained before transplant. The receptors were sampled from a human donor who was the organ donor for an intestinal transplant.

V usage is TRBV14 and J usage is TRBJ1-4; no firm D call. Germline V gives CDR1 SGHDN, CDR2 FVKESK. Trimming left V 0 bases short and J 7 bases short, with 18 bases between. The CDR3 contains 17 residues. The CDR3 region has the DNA TGTGCCAGCAGCCAAGAAGGGTCCCGGCTAGGAGGTGAAAAACTGTTTTTT. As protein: CASSQEGSRLGGEKLFF.

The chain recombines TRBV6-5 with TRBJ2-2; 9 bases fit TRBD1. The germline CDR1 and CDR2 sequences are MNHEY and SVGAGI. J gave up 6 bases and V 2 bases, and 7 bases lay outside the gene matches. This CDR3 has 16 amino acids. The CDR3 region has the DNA TGTGCCAGCAGTTACCCGGGGACAGGGATCCCCGGGGAGCTGTTTTTT. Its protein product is CASSYPGTGIPGELFF.

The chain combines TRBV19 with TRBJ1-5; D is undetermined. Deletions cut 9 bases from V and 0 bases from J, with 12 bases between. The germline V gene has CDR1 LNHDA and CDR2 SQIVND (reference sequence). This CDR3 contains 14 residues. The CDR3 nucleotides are TGTGCCAGCGCCAGGCCCCTTAGCAATCAGCCCCAGCATTTT. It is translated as CASARPLSNQPQHF. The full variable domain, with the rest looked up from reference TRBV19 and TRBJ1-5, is DGGITQSPKYLFRKEGQNVTLSCEQNLNHDAMYWYRQDPGQGLRLIYYSQIVNDFQKGDIAEGYSVSREKKESFPLTVTSAQKNPTAFYLCASARPLSNQPQHFGDGTRLSIL.

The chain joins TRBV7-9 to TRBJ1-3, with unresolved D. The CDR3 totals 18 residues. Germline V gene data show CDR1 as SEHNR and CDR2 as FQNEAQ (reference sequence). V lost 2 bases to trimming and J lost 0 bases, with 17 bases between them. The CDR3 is CASSLFSGRDTSGNTIYF. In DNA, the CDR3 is TGTGCCAGCAGCTTATTTTCCGGTAGAGATACCTCTGGAAACACCATATATTTT.

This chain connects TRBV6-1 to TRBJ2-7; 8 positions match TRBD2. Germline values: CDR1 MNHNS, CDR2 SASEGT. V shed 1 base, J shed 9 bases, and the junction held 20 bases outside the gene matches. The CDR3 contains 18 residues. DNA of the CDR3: TGTGCCAGCAGTGAAGACAGGTGGTATGGCGGACTAGCAATCGGGCAGTACTTC. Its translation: CASSEDRWYGGLAIGQYF.

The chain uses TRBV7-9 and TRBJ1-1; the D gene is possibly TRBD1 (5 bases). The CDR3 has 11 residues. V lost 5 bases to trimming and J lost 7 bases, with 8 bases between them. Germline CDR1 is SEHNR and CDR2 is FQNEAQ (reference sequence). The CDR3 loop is CASSPDSEAFF. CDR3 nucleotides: TGTGCCAGCAGCCCCGACAGTGAAGCTTTCTTT.

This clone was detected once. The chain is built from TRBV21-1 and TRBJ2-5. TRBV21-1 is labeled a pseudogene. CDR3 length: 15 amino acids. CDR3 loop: CASSKGLPKQETQYF. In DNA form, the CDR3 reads TGTGCCAGCAGCAAAGGTCTCCCGAAGCAAGAGACCCAGTACTTC.

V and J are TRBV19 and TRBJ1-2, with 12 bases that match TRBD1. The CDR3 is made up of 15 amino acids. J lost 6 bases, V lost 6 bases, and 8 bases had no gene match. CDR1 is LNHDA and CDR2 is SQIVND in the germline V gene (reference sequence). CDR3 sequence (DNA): TGTGCCAGTAGCACGACCGGGACAGGGGGCAATGGCTACACCTTC. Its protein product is CASSTTGTGGNGYTF.

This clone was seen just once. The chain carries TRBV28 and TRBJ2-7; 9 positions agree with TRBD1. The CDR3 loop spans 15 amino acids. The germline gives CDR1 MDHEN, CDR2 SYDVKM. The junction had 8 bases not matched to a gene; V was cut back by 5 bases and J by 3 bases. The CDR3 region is CASSTNGQGSYEQYF. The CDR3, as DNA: TGTGCCAGCAGTACTAACGGACAGGGGAGCTACGAGCAGTACTTC.

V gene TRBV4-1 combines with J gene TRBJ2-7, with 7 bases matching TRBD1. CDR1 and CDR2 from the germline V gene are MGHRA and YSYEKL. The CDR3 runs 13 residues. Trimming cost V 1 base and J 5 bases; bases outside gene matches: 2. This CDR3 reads CASSQVGTDEQYF. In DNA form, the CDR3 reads TGCGCCAGCAGCCAAGTCGGGACAGACGAGCAGTACTTC.

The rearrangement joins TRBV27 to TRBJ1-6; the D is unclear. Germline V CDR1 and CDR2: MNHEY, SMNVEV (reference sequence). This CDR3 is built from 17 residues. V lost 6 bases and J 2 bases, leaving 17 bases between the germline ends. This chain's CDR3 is CASSSLGVVTYNSPLHF. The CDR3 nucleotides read TGTGCCAGCAGCTCACTTGGGGTTGTAACCTATAATTCACCCCTCCACTTT.

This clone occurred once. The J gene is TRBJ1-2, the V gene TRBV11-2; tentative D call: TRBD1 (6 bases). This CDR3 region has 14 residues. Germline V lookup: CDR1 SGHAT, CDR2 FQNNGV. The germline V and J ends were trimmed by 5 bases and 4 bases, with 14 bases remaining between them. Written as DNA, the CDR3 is TGTGCCAGCAGCCAACCCGGACAGATCTATGGCTACACCTTC. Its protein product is CASSQPGQIYGYTF.

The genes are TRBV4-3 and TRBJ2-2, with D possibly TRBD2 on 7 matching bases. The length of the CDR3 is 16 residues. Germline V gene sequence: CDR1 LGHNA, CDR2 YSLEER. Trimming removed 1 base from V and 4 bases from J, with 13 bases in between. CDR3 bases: TGCGCCAGCAGCCAAGTCGCGGGGGCGATCACCGGGGAGCTGTTTTTT. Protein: CASSQVAGAITGELFF.

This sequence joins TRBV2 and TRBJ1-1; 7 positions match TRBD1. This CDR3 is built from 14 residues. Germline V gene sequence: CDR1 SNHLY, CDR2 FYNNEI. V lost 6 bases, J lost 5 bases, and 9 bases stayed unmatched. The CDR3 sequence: CASRRTGDGTEAFF. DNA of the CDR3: TGTGCCAGCAGAAGAACAGGGGATGGGACTGAAGCTTTCTTT.

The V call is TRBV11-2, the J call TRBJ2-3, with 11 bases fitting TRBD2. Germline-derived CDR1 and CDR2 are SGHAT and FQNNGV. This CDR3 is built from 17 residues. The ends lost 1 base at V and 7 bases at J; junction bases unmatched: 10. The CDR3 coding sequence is TGTGCCAGCAGCTTAGCTTTCGGGACTAGCGGAAGAAATACGCAGTATTTT. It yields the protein CASSLAFGTSGRNTQYF. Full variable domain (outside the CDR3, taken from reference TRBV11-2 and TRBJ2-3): EAGVAQSPRYKIIEKRQSVAFWCNPISGHATLYWYQQILGQGPKLLIQFQNNGVVDDSQLPKDRFSAERLKGVDSTLKIQPAKLEDSAVYLCASSLAFGTSGRNTQYFGPGTRLTVL.

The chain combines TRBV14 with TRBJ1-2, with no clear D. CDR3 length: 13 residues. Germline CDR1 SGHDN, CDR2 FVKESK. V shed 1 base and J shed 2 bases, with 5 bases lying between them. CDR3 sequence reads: CASSQAVNYGYTF. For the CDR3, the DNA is TGTGCCAGCAGCCAAGCTGTGAACTATGGCTACACCTTC.

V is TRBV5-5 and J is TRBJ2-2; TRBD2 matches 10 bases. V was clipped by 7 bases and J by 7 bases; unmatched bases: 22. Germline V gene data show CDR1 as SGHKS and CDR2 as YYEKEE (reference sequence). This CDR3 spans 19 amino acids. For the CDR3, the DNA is TGTGCCAGCCGAACCTCGGTCGCTAGCGGGGGCCCGTTGGGCGGGGAGCTGTTTTTT. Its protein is CASRTSVASGGPLGGELFF.

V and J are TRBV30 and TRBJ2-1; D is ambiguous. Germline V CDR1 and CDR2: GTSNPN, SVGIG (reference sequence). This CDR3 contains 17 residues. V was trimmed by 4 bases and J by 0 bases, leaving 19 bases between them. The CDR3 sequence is CAWTPGGLFYSYNEQFF. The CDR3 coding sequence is TGTGCCTGGACACCCGGCGGCCTTTTCTACTCCTACAATGAGCAGTTCTTC.

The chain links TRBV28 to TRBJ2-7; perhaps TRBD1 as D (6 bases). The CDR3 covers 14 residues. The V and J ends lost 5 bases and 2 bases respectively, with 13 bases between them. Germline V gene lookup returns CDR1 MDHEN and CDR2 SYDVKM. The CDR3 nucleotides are TGTGCCAGCAGTACACGGACAGCGACCTACGAGCAGTACTTC. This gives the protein CASSTRTATYEQYF.

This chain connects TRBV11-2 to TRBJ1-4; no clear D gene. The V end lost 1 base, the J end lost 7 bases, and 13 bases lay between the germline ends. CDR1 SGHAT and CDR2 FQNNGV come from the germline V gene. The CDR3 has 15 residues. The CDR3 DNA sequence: TGTGCCAGCAGCTTAGTCCCTCGGGGTGGTGAAAAACTGTTTTTT. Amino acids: CASSLVPRGGEKLFF. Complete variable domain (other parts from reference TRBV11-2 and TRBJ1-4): EAGVAQSPRYKIIEKRQSVAFWCNPISGHATLYWYQQILGQGPKLLIQFQNNGVVDDSQLPKDRFSAERLKGVDSTLKIQPAKLEDSAVYLCASSLVPRGGEKLFFGSGTQLSVL.

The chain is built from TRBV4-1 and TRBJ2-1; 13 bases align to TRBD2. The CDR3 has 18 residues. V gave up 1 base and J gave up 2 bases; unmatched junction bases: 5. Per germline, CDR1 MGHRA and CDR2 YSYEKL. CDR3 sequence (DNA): TGCGCCAGCAGCCAAGCCCTACTAGCGGGGGGGACCTACAATGAGCAGTTCTTC. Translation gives CASSQALLAGGTYNEQFF.

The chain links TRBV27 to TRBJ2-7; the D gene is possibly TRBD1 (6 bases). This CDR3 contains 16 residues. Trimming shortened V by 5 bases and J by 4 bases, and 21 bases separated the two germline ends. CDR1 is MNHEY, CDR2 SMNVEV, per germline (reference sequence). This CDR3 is CASSPPGTPGPYEQYF. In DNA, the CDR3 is TGTGCCAGCAGTCCCCCCGGGACACCCGGACCGTACGAGCAGTACTTC.